The clone carrying this TCR beta chain showed up many times. TCRdb fed the 5' RACE reads into MiXCR, producing one record per CDR3 protein. The profile shows about 130,000 distinct CDR3 sequences, over 7% of them singletons. The data belong to a study of CD8 T cells in ankylosing spondylitis. V shed 1 base, J shed 1 base, and the junction held 5 bases outside the gene matches. CDR3 size: 16 residues. CDR1 SGHVS and CDR2 FNYEAQ come from the germline V gene. This receptor was taken from a male donor with ankylosing spondylitis or in good health (not recorded which). The genes are TRBV7-6 and TRBJ2-7, with TRBD1 matching 9 bases. The sequenced sample consisted of blood, either unsorted or a sorted T cell fraction (not recorded which). The CDR3 nucleotides read TGTGCCAGCAGCTTAGTTATCGGGACAGGGTCCTACGAGCAGTACTTC. It is translated as CASSLVIGTGSYEQYF. Supplemented by reference TRBV7-6 and TRBJ2-7, the full variable domain reads GAGVSQSPRYKVTKRGQDVALRCDPISGHVSLYWYRQALGQGPEFLTYFNYEAQQDKSGLPNDRFSAERPEGSISTLTIQRTEQRDSAMYRCASSLVIGTGSYEQYFGPGTRLTVT.